This T cell receptor beta chain was recorded in a study of cytomegalovirus exposure and HLA in healthy donors. Study outcomes and limitations: As was reported, the classifier diagnosed cytomegalovirus status with high specificity and sensitivity.

As regards this clone: Antigen: not known.

PCR was performed using 60 Vbeta and 13 Jbeta primers. Method: immunoSEQ multiplex PCR; TCRdb's copy keeps in-frame clones and lacks some. This sample has under 110,000 clones, with about 71% found just once. Germline CDR1 SQVTM, CDR2 ANQGSEA. The CDR3 is 13 amino acids. Deletions cut 1 base from V and 1 base from J, with 7 bases between. The chain links TRBV29-1 to TRBJ1-1; a weak D match, TRBD1 (5 bases). The specimen sequenced was PBMCs. The TCR comes from a boy between 10 and 17 years old in good health and CMV-seronegative. The CDR3 bases are TGCAGCGTTGAAGGACAGACGAACACTGAAGCTTTCTTT. It encodes CSVEGQTNTEAFF.